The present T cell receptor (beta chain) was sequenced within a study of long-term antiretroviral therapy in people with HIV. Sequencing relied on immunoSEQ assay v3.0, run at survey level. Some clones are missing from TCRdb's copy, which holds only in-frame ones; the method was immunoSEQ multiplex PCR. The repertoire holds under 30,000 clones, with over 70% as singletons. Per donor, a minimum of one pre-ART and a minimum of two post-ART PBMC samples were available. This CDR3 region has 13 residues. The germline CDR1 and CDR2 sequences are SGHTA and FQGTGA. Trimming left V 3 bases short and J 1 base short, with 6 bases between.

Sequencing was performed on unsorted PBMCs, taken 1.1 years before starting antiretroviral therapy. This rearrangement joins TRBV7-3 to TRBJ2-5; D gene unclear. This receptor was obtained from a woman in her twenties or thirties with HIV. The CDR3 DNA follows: TGTGCCAGCAGCTTCGGCAGCCAAGAGACCCAGTACTTC. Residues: CASSFGSQETQYF.